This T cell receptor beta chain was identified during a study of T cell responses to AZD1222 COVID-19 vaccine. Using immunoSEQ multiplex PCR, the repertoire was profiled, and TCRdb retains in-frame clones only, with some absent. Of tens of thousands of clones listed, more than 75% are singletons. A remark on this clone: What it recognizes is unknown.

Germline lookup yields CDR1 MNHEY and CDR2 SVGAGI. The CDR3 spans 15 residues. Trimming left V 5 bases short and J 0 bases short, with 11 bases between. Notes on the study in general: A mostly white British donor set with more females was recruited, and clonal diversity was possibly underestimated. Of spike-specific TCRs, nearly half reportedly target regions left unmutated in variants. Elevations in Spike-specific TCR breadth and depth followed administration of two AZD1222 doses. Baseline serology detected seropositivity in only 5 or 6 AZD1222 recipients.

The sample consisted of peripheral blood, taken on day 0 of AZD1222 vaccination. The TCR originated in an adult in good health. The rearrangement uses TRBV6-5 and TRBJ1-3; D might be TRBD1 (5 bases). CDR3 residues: CASSLGGTSGNTIYF. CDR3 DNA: TGTGCCAGCAGTCTTGGGGGGACCTCTGGAAACACCATATATTTT.